This T cell receptor (beta chain) was found in a study of cytomegalovirus exposure and HLA in healthy donors. The overall study: Out of 170 million or so T cells, an earlier analysis found roughly 110 million unique TCR beta sequences in total.

General study points: It was reportedly the case that the classifier diagnosed cytomegalovirus status with high specificity and sensitivity. Later analysis identified a missense DCLRE1C variant that was linked to TCR beta V- and J-gene trimming. Follow-up analysis seemed to connect common viral pathogens with several of the most significant clusters identified.

The CDR3 runs to 17 residues. Germline CDR1 MDHEN, CDR2 SYDVKM. J was trimmed by 0 bases and V by 5 bases; bases with no gene match: 11. PCR involved 60 Vbeta and 13 Jbeta primers. Sequenced by immunoSEQ multiplex PCR; TCRdb stores in-frame clones only, minus some. The sample yields around 93,000 clones, approximately 72% seen once. Regarding this clone: What it binds is unknown.

The chain is built from TRBV28 and TRBJ2-3; 7 bases are a match to TRBD1. The TCR originated in a woman in her forties in good health and CMV-seronegative. Sequencing was performed on PBMCs. CDR3 DNA: TGTGCCAGCAGTCCTCAGACAGGGATGGGTAGCACAGATACGCAGTATTTT. Translation gives CASSPQTGMGSTDTQYF.